The sequence of this T cell receptor beta chain was determined in a study of T cell responses to AZD1222 COVID-19 vaccine. Method: immunoSEQ multiplex PCR; TCRdb's copy keeps in-frame clones and lacks some. The sample carries 200,000 or so clones, just under 90% recorded once. General observations from the study: No repertoire was sampled before or during the peak T cell response, only after it. Breadth and depth of Spike-specific TCRs rose after two AZD1222 doses.

Germline CDR1 MNHEY, CDR2 SVGAGI. The germline V and J ends were trimmed by 0 bases and 0 bases, with 5 bases remaining between them. The CDR3 has 14 amino acids. In the case of this clone: Its target is unknown.

This chain connects TRBV6-5 to TRBJ1-2; no reliable D call. The starting material was peripheral blood, obtained on day 0 of AZD1222 vaccination. The clonotype originates from an adult in good health. CDR3 sequence: CASSYSNANYGYTF. The CDR3, as DNA: TGTGCCAGCAGTTACTCGAATGCTAACTATGGCTACACCTTC.